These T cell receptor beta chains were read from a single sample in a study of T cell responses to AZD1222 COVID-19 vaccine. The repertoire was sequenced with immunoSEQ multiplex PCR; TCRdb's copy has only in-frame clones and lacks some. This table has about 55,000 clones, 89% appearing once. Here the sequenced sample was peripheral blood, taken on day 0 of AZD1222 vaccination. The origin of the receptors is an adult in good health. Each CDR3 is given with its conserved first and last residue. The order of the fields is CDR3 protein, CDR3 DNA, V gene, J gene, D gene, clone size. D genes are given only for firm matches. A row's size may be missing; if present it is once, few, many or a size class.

CDR3: CASSLVRADSANVLTF
DNA: TGCGCCAGCAGCTTGGTTAGGGCGGATTCGGCCAACGTCCTGACTTTC
V: TRBV5-1
J: TRBJ2-6
D: .
size: .

CDR3: CASSPKTWGTGKNGDEQFF
DNA: TGCGCCAGCAGCCCGAAGACCTGGGGGACAGGGAAAAATGGTGATGAGCAGTTCTTC
V: TRBV5-1
J: TRBJ2-1
D: TRBD1
size: once

CDR3: CASSEMQSAETQYF
DNA: TGTGCCAGCAGTGAGATGCAGAGTGCTGAGACCCAGTACTTC
V: TRBV6-1
J: TRBJ2-5
D: .
size: .

CDR3: CASSYFTGTNTEAFF
DNA: TGTGCCAGCAGTTACTTCACAGGGACGAACACTGAAGCTTTCTTT
V: TRBV6-5
J: TRBJ1-1
D: .
size: .

CDR3: CASSYARGWAPYEQYF
DNA: TGTGCCAGCAGTTACGCGAGGGGATGGGCTCCCTACGAGCAGTACTTC
V: TRBV6-5
J: TRBJ2-7
D: .
size: .

CDR3: CASSLLGYGYTF
DNA: TGCGCCAGCAGCTTGTTGGGGTATGGCTACACCTTC
V: TRBV5-1
J: TRBJ1-2
D: .
size: .

CDR3: CASRPPGGSNQPQHF
DNA: TGTGCCAGCAGGCCCCCCGGTGGCAGCAATCAGCCCCAGCATTTT
V: TRBV28
J: TRBJ1-5
D: .
size: .

CDR3: CASSQGSTSGKETQYF
DNA: TGTGCCAGCAGCCAAGGTTCCACTAGCGGGAAAGAGACCCAGTACTTC
V: TRBV3-1/TRBV3-2
J: TRBJ2-5
D: TRBD2
size: .

CDR3: CASSVGRGKNTEAFF
DNA: TGTGCCAGCAGCGTAGGGAGGGGAAAAAACACTGAAGCTTTCTTT
V: TRBV9
J: TRBJ1-1
D: .
size: .

CDR3: CASSFSRDRSSYEQYF
DNA: TGTGCCAGCAGCTTCTCTCGGGATAGGAGCTCCTACGAGCAGTACTTC
V: TRBV7-2
J: TRBJ2-7
D: .
size: .

CDR3: CASSKAGTSPPGELFF
DNA: TGTGCCAGCTCAAAAGCCGGGACTAGCCCCCCCGGGGAGCTGTTTTTT
V: TRBV18
J: TRBJ2-2
D: TRBD2
size: .

CDR3: CASSPQYGNEQFF
DNA: TGTGCCAGCAGCCCCCAGTATGGCAATGAGCAGTTCTTC
V: TRBV11-3
J: TRBJ2-1
D: .
size: .

CDR3: CATSILSNQPQHF
DNA: TGTGCCACCAGCATCCTTAGCAATCAGCCCCAGCATTTT
V: TRBV15
J: TRBJ1-5
D: .
size: .

CDR3: CASSLIGLAVQQFF
DNA: TGTGCCAGCAGCTTAATAGGACTAGCGGTACAGCAGTTCTTC
V: TRBV7-9
J: TRBJ2-1
D: TRBD2
size: .

CDR3: CASSPRTQQETQYF
DNA: TGTGCCAGCTCACCACGGACTCAACAAGAGACCCAGTACTTC
V: TRBV18
J: TRBJ2-5
D: .
size: .

CDR3: CASRPGPTGELFF
DNA: TGTGCCAGCAGACCGGGCCCCACCGGGGAGCTGTTTTTT
V: TRBV3-1/TRBV3-2
J: TRBJ2-2
D: .
size: .

CDR3: CASSLTSGANEQFF
DNA: TGTGCCAGCAGCTTAACTAGCGGAGCCAATGAGCAGTTCTTC
V: TRBV7-9
J: TRBJ2-1
D: TRBD2
size: .

CDR3: CASSDPGLAGTYEQYF
DNA: TGTGCCAGCAGTGATCCGGGACTAGCGGGAACCTACGAGCAGTACTTC
V: TRBV14
J: TRBJ2-7
D: TRBD2
size: once

CDR3: CAWIAGGPGEQYF
DNA: TGTGCCTGGATAGCGGGAGGGCCGGGCGAGCAGTACTTC
V: TRBV30
J: TRBJ2-7
D: TRBD2
size: .

CDR3: CASSLVGGEAFF
DNA: TGCGCCAGCAGCTTGGTTGGAGGGGAAGCTTTCTTT
V: TRBV5-1
J: TRBJ1-1
D: .
size: .

CDR3: CASRGQRNTEAFF
DNA: TGTGCCAGCAGGGGGCAGAGGAACACTGAAGCTTTCTTT
V: TRBV6-5
J: TRBJ1-1
D: .
size: .

CDR3: CASSEIGREWNEQFF
DNA: TGTGCCAGCAGTGAAATTGGGCGGGAGTGGAATGAGCAGTTCTTC
V: TRBV2
J: TRBJ2-1
D: TRBD2
size: .

CDR3: CASSVAPGTRGNSYEQYF
DNA: TGTGCCAGCAGCGTAGCCCCGGGCACGCGAGGAAACTCCTACGAGCAGTACTTC
V: TRBV9
J: TRBJ2-7
D: .
size: .

CDR3: CASSSDRGTYEQYF
DNA: TGTGCCAGCAGCAGTGACAGGGGAACCTACGAGCAGTACTTC
V: TRBV13
J: TRBJ2-7
D: TRBD1
size: .

CDR3: CASSQAGQGANTEAFF
DNA: TGTGCCAGCAGCCAAGCTGGACAGGGGGCGAACACTGAAGCTTTCTTT
V: TRBV4-2
J: TRBJ1-1
D: TRBD1
size: medium-sized

CDR3: CASRGLAGRNEQFF
DNA: TGTGCCAGCAGGGGACTAGCGGGAAGGAATGAGCAGTTCTTC
V: TRBV27
J: TRBJ2-1
D: TRBD2
size: .

CDR3: CASNPTSGSSEQYF
DNA: TGCGCCAGCAACCCGACTAGCGGGAGCTCCGAGCAGTACTTC
V: TRBV10-2
J: TRBJ2-7
D: TRBD2
size: .

CDR3: CASSTQTTGFNQPQHF
DNA: TGTGCCAGTAGTACCCAGACGACAGGGTTCAATCAGCCCCAGCATTTT
V: TRBV19
J: TRBJ1-5
D: TRBD1
size: .

CDR3: CASSIPAGRGHSGANVLTF
DNA: TGTGCCAGTAGTATACCTGCCGGGAGGGGGCACTCTGGGGCCAACGTCCTGACTTTC
V: TRBV19
J: TRBJ2-6
D: .
size: .

CDR3: CASSFQGYGYTF
DNA: TGTGCCAGCAGTTTTCAAGGGTATGGCTACACCTTC
V: TRBV28
J: TRBJ1-2
D: .
size: .

CDR3: CASSLGQGETQYF
DNA: TGCGCCAGCAGCTTGGGACAGGGAGAGACCCAGTACTTC
V: TRBV5-1
J: TRBJ2-5
D: TRBD1
size: few

CDR3: CASRSQGGETQYF
DNA: TGTGCCAGCAGATCACAGGGGGGAGAGACCCAGTACTTC
V: TRBV27
J: TRBJ2-5
D: TRBD1
size: .

CDR3: CAWTGGALVNEKLFF
DNA: TGTGCCTGGACAGGGGGCGCGTTGGTTAATGAAAAACTGTTTTTT
V: TRBV30
J: TRBJ1-4
D: TRBD1
size: .

CDR3: CASSQVARRETQYF
DNA: TGCGCCAGCAGCCAAGTGGCGAGGAGAGAGACCCAGTACTTC
V: TRBV4-1
J: TRBJ2-5
D: .
size: once

CDR3: CASSLGQPPEKLFF
DNA: TGCGCCAGCAGCTTGGGACAGCCTCCTGAAAAACTGTTTTTT
V: TRBV5-1
J: TRBJ1-4
D: .
size: .

CDR3: CASSLGSGRVRQFF
DNA: TGTGCCAGCAGCTTAGGGAGCGGGAGGGTAAGGCAGTTCTTC
V: TRBV7-2
J: TRBJ2-1
D: TRBD2
size: .

CDR3: CASSTTGGNEQFF
DNA: TGTGCCAGCAGTACGACAGGGGGAAATGAGCAGTTCTTC
V: TRBV6-4
J: TRBJ2-1
D: TRBD1
size: .

CDR3: CAINNEQFF
DNA: TGTGCCATAAACAATGAGCAGTTCTTC
V: TRBV7-9
J: TRBJ2-1
D: .
size: .

CDR3: CASTPAGAYFSTDTQYF
DNA: TGTGCCAGTACACCAGCGGGAGCCTACTTCAGCACAGATACGCAGTATTTT
V: TRBV19
J: TRBJ2-3
D: TRBD2
size: .

CDR3: CASSPRPFAEQYF
DNA: TGTGCCAGCAGCCCTCGGCCTTTCGCCGAGCAGTACTTC
V: TRBV9
J: TRBJ2-7
D: .
size: .

CDR3: CASSGRQGGAQPQHF
DNA: TGTGCCAGTAGTGGACGACAGGGCGGTGCCCAGCCCCAGCATTTT
V: TRBV19
J: TRBJ1-5
D: TRBD1
size: .

CDR3: CSLGGGYGYTF
DNA: TGCAGTCTCGGGGGAGGCTATGGCTACACCTTC
V: TRBV20-1
J: TRBJ1-2
D: .
size: .

CDR3: CATSRETGNGYTF
DNA: TGTGCCACCAGCAGAGAAACAGGGAATGGCTACACCTTC
V: TRBV15
J: TRBJ1-2
D: .
size: .

CDR3: CATSRDRGANSGANVLTF
DNA: TGTGCCACCAGCAGAGATCGAGGGGCCAACTCTGGGGCCAACGTCCTGACTTTC
V: TRBV15
J: TRBJ2-6
D: .
size: .

CDR3: CASSLAGELFF
DNA: TGTGCCAGCAGCTTGGCCGGGGAGCTGTTTTTT
V: TRBV7-9
J: TRBJ2-2
D: .
size: once

CDR3: CASTGTSVSYEQYF
DNA: TGTGCCAGCACTGGGACTAGCGTCTCCTACGAGCAGTACTTC
V: TRBV6-5
J: TRBJ2-7
D: TRBD2
size: .

CDR3: CASRLSGGGEKLFF
DNA: TGTGCCAGCAGATTATCTGGGGGGGGTGAAAAACTGTTTTTT
V: TRBV28
J: TRBJ1-4
D: .
size: .

CDR3: CATSGRGNTYEQYF
DNA: TGTGCCACCAGTGGTAGGGGGAACACCTACGAGCAGTACTTC
V: TRBV24-1
J: TRBJ2-7
D: .
size: .

CDR3: CASSGRGGGEQFF
DNA: TGTGCCAGTAGCGGGAGAGGGGGCGGTGAGCAGTTCTTC
V: TRBV19
J: TRBJ2-1
D: .
size: .

CDR3: CASSHFIGREGNEQFF
DNA: TGTGCCAGCAGCCATTTTATCGGGAGGGAGGGCAATGAGCAGTTCTTC
V: TRBV3-1/TRBV3-2
J: TRBJ2-1
D: TRBD2
size: .

CDR3: CASSPGIDAEAFF
DNA: TGCGCCAGCAGTCCCGGGATTGACGCTGAAGCTTTCTTT
V: TRBV10-1
J: TRBJ1-1
D: .
size: few

CDR3: CASTSGQALYNEQFF
DNA: TGTGCCAGCACATCGGGACAGGCTCTATACAATGAGCAGTTCTTC
V: TRBV18
J: TRBJ2-1
D: TRBD1
size: .

CDR3: CASSQLDIISPGELFF
DNA: TGCGCCAGCAGCCAACTGGACATTATTTCGCCCGGGGAGCTGTTTTTT
V: TRBV4-1
J: TRBJ2-2
D: .
size: .